This entry describes one T cell receptor beta chain. The data are from a study of blood T cell repertoires in COVID-19. Looking at the study overall: The analysed material was cDNA or gDNA that came from T cells, B-cell-depleted T cells, or PBMCs.

Enrollees, about 18 to 90 years old, lived in 25 or so US areas. Membership in each cohort depended on participant-reported clinical history. Profiled with immunoSEQ multiplex PCR; TCRdb holds only in-frame clones, not every one. The data show about 140,000 clones, 84% seen once. V lost 3 bases, J lost 8 bases, and 7 bases stayed unmatched. This CDR3 comprises 14 residues. Germline V lookup: CDR1 SGHNT, CDR2 YYREEE (reference sequence). The material sequenced was PBMCs or T cells enriched from blood (not recorded which). This chain connects TRBV5-4 to TRBJ2-1, with 8 nucleotides matching TRBD2. This TCR came from a woman aged 18-35 years who had been exposed to COVID-19. Written as DNA, the CDR3 is TGTGCCAGCAGCTCTGGACTAGCTTCGGATGAGCAGTTCTTC. Translation gives CASSSGLASDEQFF.